Below, one TCR beta chain is given with its context. Its antigen is unknown. Treatment specified: about 20 received Ad26.COV2.S at low or high dose, single or two shots; 5 received placebo; per-sample allocation not given. On day 63 after the first injection, vaccine and placebo recipients gave samples. An Ad26 vector expressing Wuhan-strain SARS-CoV-2 spike constituted the vaccine. The sample is drawn from a study of Ad26.COV2.S vaccination and SARS-CoV-2 variants. Background on the study: The authors gave Ad26.COV2.S intramuscularly, either once or twice 56 days apart. Notes on the study in general: There was a possibility that the TCR breadth and depth analyses underestimated total T cell responses.

The germline CDR1 and CDR2 sequences are SGHRS and YFSETQ. V was clipped by 6 bases and J by 7 bases; unmatched bases: 3. This CDR3 comprises 12 residues. Here immunoSEQ multiplex PCR was the method, and the copy in TCRdb shows in-frame clones only, minus some. The sample includes hundreds of thousands of clones, about 88% of them seen just once. Sequencing used peripheral blood, obtained in a trial of Ad26.COV2.S vaccine versus placebo. This receptor was obtained from a person aged 18-60 years who received the Ad26.COV2.S COVID-19 vaccine or a placebo. The genes are TRBV5-1 and TRBJ2-2, with TRBD1 identical over 7 bases. The CDR3 region is CASTRDSGELFF. CDR3 in DNA: TGCGCCAGCACCCGGGACAGCGGGGAGCTGTTTTTT.